This T cell receptor (beta chain) comes out of a study of long-term antiretroviral therapy in people with HIV. Study as a whole: Samples from the earliest time points predate the 2015 immediate-ART recommendation by about a decade. General study findings and limits: Whereas controls had wider CDR3 length ranges, HIV repertoires had narrower ones.

Each donor had at least one pre-ART and at least two post-ART PBMC samples. All participants with HIV were treated in the United States. CDR1 and CDR2 (germline): SGHRS, YFSETQ. Trimming stripped 3 bases from V and 10 bases from J, with 16 bases between. The CDR3 spans 13 residues. This clone has a handful of counts. The antigen is unknown. Run at survey level, the immunoSEQ assay was version v3.0. Repertoires were generated with immunoSEQ multiplex PCR, while TCRdb's copy carries only in-frame clones and drops some. Found here are approximately 20,000 clones, less than 85% of them singletons; the top ten hold more than 9%.

The chain uses TRBV5-1 and TRBJ1-1; possibly TRBD1 for D (5 bases). The specimen was unsorted PBMCs, collected less than 1.8 years before starting antiretroviral therapy. The sequence was collected from a woman in her thirties or forties with HIV. CDR3 protein: CASSSLPRGGAFF. The CDR3 DNA reads as TGCGCCAGCAGCTCTTTACCGCGGGGGGGAGCTTTCTTT.